A single sample is the source of the 25 T cell receptor beta chains below, sequenced in a study of blood T cell repertoires in COVID-19. Measured with immunoSEQ multiplex PCR; TCRdb has only the in-frame clones, and not every one. The table includes about 220,000 clones, over 75% detected once. Material for sequencing was peripheral blood. All receptors derive from a woman in her 70s with COVID-19, enrolled during active disease.

This clone was seen many times. The chain employs TRBV19 and TRBJ1-2; TRBD1 aligns across 8 bases. Unmatched junction bases numbered 16, after V lost 5 bases and J lost 8 bases. The germline CDR1 and CDR2 sequences are LNHDA and SQIVND (reference sequence). The CDR3 covers 16 residues. The CDR3 loop reads CASSFPGQALGYGYTF. The CDR3 DNA reads TGTGCCAGTAGTTTTCCGGGACAGGCTTTAGGATACGGCTACACCTTC.

The V call is TRBV5-4, the J call TRBJ2-5; 8 positions agree with TRBD1. Germline CDR1 reads SGHNT; CDR2 reads YYREEE (reference sequence). Trimming took 4 bases from V and 1 from J; bases not matched to a gene: 9. This CDR3 comprises 16 residues. CDR3 in amino acids: CASSPDRETPQETQYF. DNA of the CDR3: TGTGCCAGCAGCCCGGACAGGGAAACCCCCCAAGAGACCCAGTACTTC.

V is TRBV6-5 and J is TRBJ2-7, with 8 bases that match TRBD2. CDR1 MNHEY and CDR2 SVGAGI come from the germline V gene. CDR3 length: 13 amino acids. V gave up 4 bases and J gave up 7 bases; unmatched junction bases: 6. CDR3 DNA sequence: TGTGCCAGCAGTTTACAGCGGGAGTGGGAGCAGTACTTC. Protein product: CASSLQREWEQYF.

The V gene is TRBV9, the J gene TRBJ1-2; the D gene is possibly TRBD1 (5 bases). V shed 0 bases and J shed 4 bases, with 10 bases lying between them. The CDR3 has 14 amino acids. The V gene's germline CDR1 is SGDLS and CDR2 YYNGEE. The CDR3 coding sequence is TGTGCCAGCAGCGTAGTTGGGGGGAGCTATGGCTACACCTTC. Its translation: CASSVVGGSYGYTF.

The chain recombines TRBV19 with TRBJ1-6, with 9 bases fitting TRBD1. The CDR3 has 13 residues. The V and J ends lost 9 bases and 7 bases, in that order; junction bases with no gene match: 4. Germline-derived CDR1 and CDR2 are LNHDA and SQIVND (reference sequence). CDR3 protein: CASWGTGNSPLHF. CDR3 bases: TGTGCCAGCTGGGGGACAGGGAATTCACCCCTCCACTTT.

This rearrangement joins TRBV3-1 (or the pseudogene TRBV3-2) to TRBJ1-2; TRBD1 is a possible D gene (6 bases). The V gene lost 0 bases and the J gene lost 4 bases, with 15 bases spanning the gap. The CDR3 consists of 16 residues. Germline values: CDR1 LGHDT, CDR2 YNNKEL (reference sequence). The CDR3 protein is CASSQDPQGYAYGYTF. Written as DNA, the CDR3 is TGTGCCAGCAGCCAAGATCCCCAGGGGTACGCCTATGGCTACACCTTC.

This rearrangement joins TRBV5-1 to TRBJ2-5, with unresolved D. Germline V CDR1 and CDR2: SGHRS, YFSETQ. With 0 bases removed from V and 1 base from J, the gap between germline ends came to 4 bases. This CDR3 has 13 amino acids. The CDR3 DNA is TGCGCCAGCAGCTTGGACAGCCAAGAGACCCAGTACTTC. This translates into CASSLDSQETQYF.

V gene TRBV18 combines with J gene TRBJ2-1; possible D gene TRBD1, 6 bases. Germline CDR1 reads KGHSH; CDR2 reads LQKENI. The CDR3 covers 17 residues. V lost 1 base to trimming and J lost 1 base, with 14 bases between them. CDR3 in DNA: TGTGCCAGCTCACCACGGGGTACAGGGATATCCTACAATGAGCAGTTCTTC. It specifies CASSPRGTGISYNEQFF.

The V and J genes are TRBV5-4 and TRBJ2-5; tentative D call: TRBD2 (6 bases). V lost 4 bases, J lost 0 bases, and 13 bases lay in between. Germline V lookup: CDR1 SGHNT, CDR2 YYREEE (reference sequence). CDR3 size: 15 residues. This CDR3 reads CASSVSGLYQETQYF. The CDR3 DNA reads as TGTGCCAGCAGCGTTAGCGGTTTGTACCAAGAGACCCAGTACTTC.

This clone was detected a few times. CDR3 sequence (DNA): TGTGCCAGCAGCTTCCCTAGCAACGACGAGCAGTACTTC. Its protein is CASSFPSNDEQYF. The chain uses TRBV5-4 and TRBJ2-7; D is possibly TRBD2 (5 bases). Trimming stripped 2 bases from V and 5 bases from J, with 11 bases between. The CDR3 is 13 amino acids. Germline assignment: CDR1 SGHNT and CDR2 YYREEE (reference sequence).

V gene TRBV10-3 combines with J gene TRBJ1-5, with a weak D call TRBD1 (5 bases). CDR3 length: 14 amino acids. V dropped 6 bases and J dropped 0 bases, with 9 bases sitting between them. Germline CDR1 ENHRY, CDR2 SYGVKD. The chain's CDR3 is CAIRRDGSNQPQHF. The CDR3 DNA is TGTGCCATCAGGCGGGACGGTAGCAATCAGCCCCAGCATTTT.

The rearrangement uses TRBV6-5 and TRBJ1-2, with D possibly matching TRBD1 (5 bases). In germline, CDR1 is MNHEY, CDR2 SVGAGI. The CDR3 covers 13 residues. V lost 4 bases and J 6 bases, leaving 12 bases between the germline ends. The chain's CDR3 is CASSSTGGDGYTF. In nucleotides, the CDR3 is TGTGCCAGCAGTTCTACCGGGGGAGATGGCTACACCTTC.

The chain recombines TRBV29-1 with TRBJ1-1, with 11 bases that match TRBD1. Germline loops: CDR1 SQVTM, CDR2 ANQGSEA. The CDR3 totals 14 residues. With 7 bases clipped from V and 1 base from J, the junction kept 5 bases outside the gene matches. CDR3 in DNA: TGCAGCGCTCGGACAGGGGGCGAGAACACTGAAGCTTTCTTT. Encoded protein: CSARTGGENTEAFF.

This clone showed up just once. The chain recombines TRBV24-1 with TRBJ2-1, with 10 bases fitting TRBD1. This CDR3 has 16 residues. The trim removed 4 bases at V and 4 bases at J, leaving 6 bases unmatched. Germline loops: CDR1 KGHDR, CDR2 SFDVKD. The CDR3 spells CATSDSGTGVYNEQFF. The CDR3 coding sequence is TGTGCCACCAGTGACTCCGGGACAGGGGTTTACAATGAGCAGTTCTTC.

The sample holds one count of this clone. The chain joins TRBV6-5 to TRBJ2-2; 7 bases map to TRBD1. Germline CDR1 is MNHEY and CDR2 is SVGAGI. The CDR3 loop spans 15 amino acids. V shed 10 bases and J 4 bases; nucleotides not matched to a gene: 12. DNA for the CDR3: TGTGCCACCATAAGAGGACAGGACTTCACCGGGGAGCTGTTTTTT. Translation gives CATIRGQDFTGELFF.

This clone was found a few times. The rearrangement uses TRBV7-2 and TRBJ1-2, with 7 bases identical to TRBD1. Unmatched junction bases numbered 10, after V lost 1 base and J lost 2 bases. The CDR3 is made up of 17 amino acids. The germline gives CDR1 SGHTA, CDR2 FQGNSA. This chain's CDR3 is CASSLGSWARGNYGYTF. DNA for the CDR3: TGTGCCAGCAGCTTAGGTAGCTGGGCCAGGGGGAACTATGGCTACACCTTC.

The gene calls are TRBV7-8 and TRBJ1-2; D unclear. The CDR3 runs 14 residues. V lost 0 bases and J lost 7, with 12 bases in between. The V gene's germline CDR1 is SGHVS and CDR2 FQNEAQ. The CDR3 protein is CASSLARGTGGYTF. CDR3 DNA sequence: TGTGCCAGCAGCTTAGCCCGGGGAACCGGTGGCTACACCTTC.

The V and J genes are TRBV9 and TRBJ1-2, with 9 nucleotides matching TRBD1. The ends lost 3 bases at V and 3 bases at J; junction bases unmatched: 3. Germline assignment: CDR1 SGDLS and CDR2 YYNGEE. The CDR3 is made up of 14 amino acids. CDR3 coding DNA: TGTGCCAGCAGCGCGGGACAGGGTGACTATGGCTACACCTTC. It translates to CASSAGQGDYGYTF.

V gene TRBV7-3 combines with J gene TRBJ1-2; D gene unclear. The V gene lost 3 bases and the J gene lost 0 bases, with 11 bases spanning the gap. Germline V gene lookup returns CDR1 SGHTA and CDR2 FQGTGA. The CDR3 length is 15 residues. CDR3 region: CASSFTYPANYGYTF. The CDR3 DNA follows: TGTGCCAGCAGCTTCACCTACCCCGCTAACTATGGCTACACCTTC.

This clone has just one count. The chain joins TRBV5-1 to TRBJ2-5; 7 positions match TRBD2. Germline values: CDR1 SGHRS, CDR2 YFSETQ. This CDR3 is 14 amino acids long. After removal of 3 bases from V and 5 bases from J, the junction contained 7 bases not matched to a gene. The CDR3 protein is CASSSGLVGETQYF. The CDR3 coding sequence is TGCGCCAGCAGCTCCGGACTAGTAGGCGAGACCCAGTACTTC.

The chain carries TRBV24-1 and TRBJ1-2, with D possibly TRBD1 on 5 matching bases. CDR1 is KGHDR and CDR2 is SFDVKD in the germline V gene. The CDR3 totals 14 residues. Trimming took 0 bases from V and 1 from J, leaving 5 bases between them. The chain's CDR3 is CATSDLDSNYGYTF. The DNA for the CDR3 is TGTGCCACCAGTGATTTGGACAGTAACTATGGCTACACCTTC.

The chain has TRBV2 and TRBJ2-1, with D possibly matching TRBD1 (8 bases). V was clipped by 8 bases and J by 2 bases, with 19 bases between them. The CDR3 contains 16 residues. Germline V lookup: CDR1 SNHLY, CDR2 FYNNEI. CDR3 in amino acids: CASSYRGRDTYNEQFF. The CDR3 region has the DNA TGTGCCAGCTCCTACAGGGGGAGGGATACCTACAATGAGCAGTTCTTC. Together with reference TRBV2 and TRBJ2-1, the CDR3 gives the full variable domain: EPEVTQTPSHQVTQMGQEVILRCVPISNHLYFYWYRQILGQKVEFLVSFYNNEISEKSEIFDDQFSVERPDGSNFTLKIRSTKLEDSAMYFCASSYRGRDTYNEQFFGPGTRLTVL.

The rearrangement uses TRBV11-2 and TRBJ2-5; the match to TRBD2 covers 14 bases. V shed 1 base, J shed 5 bases, and the junction held 9 bases outside the gene matches. The germline V gene encodes CDR1 SGHAT and CDR2 FQNNGV. The CDR3 runs 18 residues. The CDR3 DNA sequence: TGTGCCAGCAGCTTAGGGCCGGGACTAGCGGGGGAATGGGAGACCCAGTACTTC. Encoded protein: CASSLGPGLAGEWETQYF.

For the CDR3, the DNA is TGTGCCAGCAGCGTCACAGGGACGGATGAGCAGTTCTTC. Amino acids: CASSVTGTDEQFF. The chain uses TRBV9 and TRBJ2-1, with D possibly matching TRBD1 (6 bases). Between the trimmed V and J ends, which lost 2 bases and 8 bases, there was a span of 11 bases. The CDR3 length is 13 residues. Germline CDR1 and CDR2: SGDLS and YYNGEE.

The chain couples TRBV11-3 to TRBJ1-1; no definite D call. Trimming shortened V by 4 bases and J by 5 bases, and 11 bases separated the two germline ends. This CDR3 region has 13 residues. From germline, CDR1 is SGHNT and CDR2 YENEEA. CDR3 protein: CASSSEVATEAFF. DNA of the CDR3: TGTGCCAGCAGCTCGGAGGTGGCGACTGAAGCTTTCTTT.